The 2 T cell receptor beta chains reported below all come from one sample, sequenced in a study of T cell repertoires in cytomegalovirus infection. MiXCR was run by TCRdb on the reads, yielding one entry per CDR3 protein. The table has over 250,000 distinct CDR3 sequences, around 20% seen once; the top ten hold approximately 20%. No antigens are known for them. The specimen comprised cultured PBMCs, sampled from culture after CMV antigen stimulation. The receptors originated from a human donor in good health (CMV status not recorded). Some clones in this sample may be carry-over from other donors' samples.

V and J are TRBV7-9 and TRBJ2-1; D could derive from TRBD1 or TRBD2 (5 bases each). V shed 4 bases and J shed 5 bases, with 15 bases lying between them. CDR1 is SEHNR and CDR2 is FQNEAQ in the germline V gene (reference sequence). This CDR3 has 15 residues. The CDR3 coding sequence is TGTGCCAGCAGCTCCAGGGAGTTGGGGGACAATGAGCAGTTCTTC. Translated, it gives CASSSRELGDNEQFF.

This clonotype appeared many times. The gene calls are TRBV7-7 and TRBJ2-1; D is unclear. This CDR3 contains 17 residues. CDR1 is SSHAT and CDR2 is FNYEAQ in the germline V gene (reference sequence). Deletions cut 3 bases from V and 5 bases from J, with 20 bases between. The chain's CDR3 is CASSFPDFDSSNNEQFF. The CDR3 bases are TGTGCCAGCAGCTTCCCTGACTTCGACTCCTCTAACAATGAGCAGTTCTTC.